This record covers a single T cell receptor (beta chain). The antigen is not known. Germline CDR1 and CDR2: SGHAT and FQNNGV. Trimming left V 1 base short and J 11 bases short, with 11 bases between. This CDR3 spans 12 amino acids. The sample is drawn from a study of cytomegalovirus exposure and HLA in healthy donors. Study summary: From HLA-typed donors, an early data release held some 80 million unique TCRs.

Findings and limits, study-wide: In a later analysis, HLA-associated TCR beta chains were more clonally expanded than equally common others. Several V segments, TRBV6-2 and TRBV6-3 among them, could not be told apart and were dropped.

The PCR ran on 60 Vbeta and 13 Jbeta primers. TCRdb keeps only in-frame clones here, not all; method: immunoSEQ multiplex PCR. Of 150,000 or so clones listed, roughly three quarters are singletons. This chain links TRBV11-2 with TRBJ1-1; D not certain. The receptor was derived from a woman in her 50s in good health and CMV-seropositive. The sample was PBMCs. As DNA, the CDR3 is TGTGCCAGCAGCTTAGCCCAGTCCTGGGCTTTCTTT. Its protein product is CASSLAQSWAFF. Looking up the rest from reference TRBV11-2 and TRBJ1-1 gives the full variable domain: EAGVAQSPRYKIIEKRQSVAFWCNPISGHATLYWYQQILGQGPKLLIQFQNNGVVDDSQLPKDRFSAERLKGVDSTLKIQPAKLEDSAVYLCASSLAQSWAFFGQGTRLTVV.